These 17 T cell receptor beta chains came from one sample sequenced in a study of T-cell memory formation after mild COVID-19. TCRdb ran MiXCR on the 5' RACE reads and lists one entry per CDR3 protein. The sample contains 450,000 to 650,000 distinct CDR3 sequences, roughly 20% of which appear only once. Input material: PBMCs or a T cell subset sorted from them (not recorded which). The source of these receptors is an adult woman who had mild COVID-19 (a few samples of this study predate the infection). Cell type and time point are not known.

The chain carries TRBV6-4 and TRBJ1-5; no clear D. CDR1 is MRHNA and CDR2 is SNTAGT in the germline V gene. The CDR3 spans 15 residues. With 2 bases removed from V and 4 bases from J, the gap between germline ends came to 12 bases. Here the CDR3 DNA reads TGTGCCAGCAGTGACACCTCCCGAGGGAATCAGCCCCAGCATTTT. It translates to CASSDTSRGNQPQHF.

This clonotype was seen a few times. This sequence joins TRBV3-1 and TRBJ2-7; D remains unclear. The CDR3 has 16 residues. Trimming took 0 bases from V and 6 from J, leaving 18 bases between them. Germline V gene data show CDR1 as LGHDT and CDR2 as YNNKEL (reference sequence). CDR3 sequence (DNA): TGTGCCAGCAGCCAAGAGGTAATAGCATCCTTTGGCGAGCAGTACTTC. This translates into CASSQEVIASFGEQYF.

CDR3 in amino acids: CASSLKLNYGYTF. In DNA form, the CDR3 reads TGTGCCAGCAGTTTAAAGTTAAACTATGGCTACACCTTC. The chain couples TRBV12-3 or TRBV12-4 to TRBJ1-2; D call uncertain. The CDR3 loop spans 13 amino acids. V shed 2 bases and J shed 2 bases, with 6 bases lying between them.

V is TRBV9 and J is TRBJ1-2, with TRBD1 matching over 9 bases. This CDR3 is 14 amino acids long. V lost 1 base to trimming and J lost 6 bases; unmatched junction nucleotides: 4. The germline CDR1 and CDR2 sequences are SGDLS and YYNGEE. CDR3 protein: CASSVRTGAHGYTF. The CDR3 bases are TGTGCCAGCAGCGTACGGACAGGGGCTCATGGCTACACCTTC.

This clonotype has a handful of counts. V gene TRBV12-3 or TRBV12-4 combines with J gene TRBJ2-6; TRBD1 or TRBD2 may be the D gene (6 bases each). CDR3 length: 19 amino acids. V lost 1 base and J 2 bases, leaving 18 bases between the germline ends. Written as DNA, the CDR3 is TGTGCCAGCAGTTTAGGTTTCGGGGGCGGAAACACTGGGGCCAACGTCCTGACTTTC. As protein: CASSLGFGGGNTGANVLTF.

The J gene is TRBJ1-2, the V gene TRBV7-9, with no clear D. The CDR3 is 12 amino acids. In germline, CDR1 is SEHNR, CDR2 FQNEAQ (reference sequence). Trimming removed 2 bases at V and 6 bases at J, with 7 bases between. The CDR3 sequence is CASSLYPDGYTF. CDR3 bases: TGTGCCAGCAGCTTATACCCTGATGGCTACACCTTC. Using reference TRBV7-9 and TRBJ1-2 for the parts outside the CDR3, the full variable domain is DTGVSQNPRHKITKRGQNVTFRCDPISEHNRLYWYRQTLGQGPEFLTYFQNEAQLEKSRLLSDRFSAERPKGSFSTLEIQRTEQGDSAMYLCASSLYPDGYTFGSGTRLTVV.

The chain links TRBV6-5 to TRBJ1-1; D not certain. Looked up from germline, CDR1 is MNHEY and CDR2 is SVGAGI. V dropped 0 bases and J dropped 2 bases, with 10 bases sitting between them. There are 15 residues in the CDR3. CDR3 protein: CASSYSTARNTEAFF. The CDR3, as DNA: TGTGCCAGCAGTTACTCTACGGCGAGAAACACTGAAGCTTTCTTT.

The chain links TRBV15 to TRBJ2-2; D is ambiguous. The V end lost 4 bases, the J end lost 1 base, and 7 bases lay between the germline ends. The germline CDR1 and CDR2 sequences are LNHNV and YYDKDF (reference sequence). This CDR3 spans 14 amino acids. The CDR3 DNA follows: TGTGCCACCAGCAAGCCGGGGAACACCGGGGAGCTGTTTTTT. Its protein product is CATSKPGNTGELFF.

The chain is built from TRBV12-3 or TRBV12-4 and TRBJ2-7; D remains ambiguous. This CDR3 contains 16 residues. The germline V and J ends were trimmed by 6 bases and 1 base, with 19 bases remaining between them. The DNA for the CDR3 is TGTGCCAGCAGCGGACGCGGAACCGTTGTGTCCTACGAGCAGTACTTC. Amino acid sequence: CASSGRGTVVSYEQYF.

This clonotype was detected only a few times. The chain joins TRBV7-6 to TRBJ2-3; possible D gene TRBD2, 6 bases. The CDR3 totals 15 residues. CDR1 SGHVS and CDR2 FNYEAQ come from the germline V gene. With 2 bases removed from V and 2 bases from J, the gap between germline ends came to 11 bases. The CDR3 here is CASSLNQGLTDTQYF. Here the CDR3 DNA reads TGTGCCAGCAGCTTAAACCAGGGACTCACAGATACGCAGTATTTT.

The CDR3 coding sequence is TGTGCCAGCAGTGATATTCCGGGACAGGGATCTCTTTCTGGCGAGCAGTACTTC. This sequence encodes CASSDIPGQGSLSGEQYF. V is TRBV2 and J is TRBJ2-7; 9 bases map to TRBD1. Germline assignment: CDR1 SNHLY and CDR2 FYNNEI. With 3 bases clipped from V and 6 bases from J, the junction kept 18 bases outside the gene matches. The CDR3 totals 18 residues.

This chain connects TRBV7-6 to TRBJ2-3, with TRBD2 identical over 12 bases. Germline V gene sequence: CDR1 SGHVS, CDR2 FNYEAQ. The ends lost 4 bases at V and 3 bases at J; junction bases unmatched: 2. The CDR3 runs to 15 residues. CDR3 nucleotides: TGTGCCAGCAGCTCGACTAGCGGGAGAACAGATACGCAGTATTTT. Residues: CASSSTSGRTDTQYF.

The chain recombines TRBV5-4 with TRBJ1-2; D unclear. This CDR3 comprises 16 residues. In germline, CDR1 is SGHNT, CDR2 YYREEE (reference sequence). V was shortened by 1 base and J by 6 bases, with 19 bases between the two germline ends. The CDR3 loop is CASSLYLTPPADGYTF. In nucleotides, the CDR3 is TGTGCCAGCAGCTTGTATTTAACACCCCCTGCGGATGGCTACACCTTC. Full variable domain (missing parts from reference TRBV5-4 and TRBJ1-2): ETGVTQSPTHLIKTRGQQVTLRCSSQSGHNTVSWYQQALGQGPQFIFQYYREEENGRGNFPPRFSGLQFPNYSSELNVNALELDDSALYLCASSLYLTPPADGYTFGSGTRLTVV.

This chain links TRBV6-2 or TRBV6-3 with TRBJ1-2; D not certain. The germline V and J ends were trimmed by 6 bases and 4 bases, with 18 bases remaining between them. The CDR3 contains 15 residues. Germline V CDR1 and CDR2: MNHEY, SVGEGT. CDR3 amino acids: CASSRMDSKGYGYTF. CDR3 in DNA: TGTGCCAGCAGCCGCATGGATTCAAAGGGCTATGGCTACACCTTC.

This clonotype was detected only a few times. This chain links TRBV5-1 with TRBJ1-2, with a tentative D call TRBD1 (6 bases). Germline CDR1 SGHRS, CDR2 YFSETQ. Trimming removed 5 bases at V and 7 bases at J, with 18 bases between. The CDR3 contains 14 residues. CDR3 in DNA: TGCGCCAGCAGGGAAATGCAGGGGTACCGTGGCTACACCTTC. This encodes CASREMQGYRGYTF.

This clonotype was seen a handful of times. The chain has TRBV29-1 and TRBJ2-2, with TRBD1 identical over 7 bases. This CDR3 has 17 amino acids. J was trimmed by 1 base and V by 4 bases; bases with no gene match: 12. Germline-derived CDR1 and CDR2 are SQVTM and ANQGSEA. DNA of the CDR3: TGCAGCGTTGTCGCGGCATTGGGACAGAAGAACACCGGGGAGCTGTTTTTT. Residues: CSVVAALGQKNTGELFF.

V and J are TRBV29-1 and TRBJ2-3; D ambiguous. V lost 6 bases and J 5 bases, leaving 9 bases between the germline ends. Germline lookup yields CDR1 SQVTM and CDR2 ANQGSEA. The CDR3 is 11 amino acids. CDR3 nucleotide sequence: TGCAGCGTAAAAGTTGGAGATACGCAGTATTTT. This sequence encodes CSVKVGDTQYF.